Reported below is one TCR beta chain. The record originates from a study of T-cell reconstitution after alpha-beta-depleted transplantation in children. Unique molecular identifiers featured in how the TCRbeta library was prepared. MiXCR was run by TCRdb on the PCR reads, yielding one entry per CDR3 protein. The data hold almost 600,000 distinct CDR3 sequences, with over 20% observed a single time. CDR1 and CDR2 from the germline V gene are MNHNS and SASEGT. Trimming removed 7 bases from V and 1 base from J; junction bases left unmatched: 8. The CDR3 length is 17 residues. Sequences were derived from PBMCs, sampled before TCRalphabeta/CD19-depleted stem cell transplant. The receptor was derived from a boy under two years old with Wiskott-Aldrich syndrome, due to receive a stem cell transplant. V gene TRBV6-1 combines with J gene TRBJ2-5, with 14 positions matching TRBD2. The CDR3 here is CASKIGLAGGSQETQYF. CDR3 DNA: TGTGCCAGCAAAATAGGACTAGCGGGAGGAAGCCAAGAGACCCAGTACTTC.